This TCR beta chain stems from a study of shared clonotypes between healthy human individuals. Regarding the study as a whole: Among a few donors, roughly 5.5% of naive CD4 clonotypes were found in common.

Deep-level assay runs were performed. As processed by the authors: Junction-only sequences without quality scores were provided by ImmunoSEQ, so filtering was different. The table came from immunoSEQ multiplex PCR; TCRdb's copy has only in-frame clones and leaves some out. D and trimming come from the DNA, and the V and J calls and clone size come from that table. Of more than 2 million clones in the sample, nearly 97% were seen once. Of note for this clone: As yet, its antigen is unknown.

Donors, without exception, were Caucasian adults residing in Nashville, Tennessee. The CDR3 spans 16 residues. In germline, CDR1 is MGHRA, CDR2 YSYEKL. Trimming took 2 bases from V and 0 from J, leaving 12 bases between them. V and J are TRBV4-1 and TRBJ2-3, with D perhaps TRBD1 (5 bases). Sequencing was done on a sample of naive CD4+ T cells sorted from blood. Subset specified: CD45RA+ positively selected. This clonotype originated in a man aged 18 to 30 in good health. The CDR3 reads CASSQPVRGSTDTQYF. The CDR3 nucleotides are TGCGCCAGCAGCCAACCTGTTAGGGGAAGCACAGATACGCAGTATTTT.